The 30 T cell receptor beta chains reported below all come from one sample, sequenced in a study of blood T cell repertoires in COVID-19. Assay: immunoSEQ multiplex PCR; the TCRdb copy retains only in-frame clones and omits some. The sample lists more than 75,000 clones; around 82% were seen once. Sequencing used peripheral blood. These TCRs come from a man aged 55-75 years with acute or convalescent COVID-19.

The V and J genes are TRBV29-1 and TRBJ1-1, with D perhaps TRBD1 (5 bases). CDR1 SQVTM and CDR2 ANQGSEA come from the germline V gene. Trimming cost V 6 bases and J 1 base, with 9 bases left between them. CDR3 length: 12 residues. DNA of the CDR3: TGCAGCGTCCCCGACAGGAACACTGAAGCTTTCTTT. It encodes CSVPDRNTEAFF.

The chain recombines TRBV4-2 with TRBJ1-2; no clear D. The CDR3 loop spans 15 amino acids. Per germline, CDR1 LGHNA and CDR2 YNFKEQ. Trimming removed 2 bases at V and 4 bases at J, with 14 bases between. CDR3 sequence: CASSQKLGDLYGYTF. DNA for the CDR3: TGTGCCAGCAGCCAAAAGTTAGGAGACCTCTATGGCTACACCTTC.

The rearrangement uses TRBV7-2 and TRBJ1-6; D is possibly TRBD1 (5 bases). This CDR3 has 16 amino acids. The germline gives CDR1 SGHTA, CDR2 FQGNSA. V was pared by 4 bases and J by 4 bases, with 14 bases between. CDR3 in amino acids: CASSWGGTLYNSPLHF. As DNA, the CDR3 is TGTGCCAGCAGCTGGGGGGGGACCCTGTATAATTCACCCCTCCACTTT.

The CDR3 protein is CASSRAVRFGNEQFF. In DNA, the CDR3 is TGTGCCAGCAGCCGCGCGGTTAGATTTGGGAATGAGCAGTTCTTC. V gene TRBV5-8 combines with J gene TRBJ2-1, with D uncertain. The CDR3 loop spans 15 amino acids. The V and J ends lost 4 bases and 7 bases respectively, with 18 bases between them. The V gene's germline CDR1 is SGHTS and CDR2 YDEGEE.

This sequence joins TRBV24-1 and TRBJ1-3; 10 bases are a match to TRBD1. Germline values: CDR1 KGHDR, CDR2 SFDVKD. The CDR3 length is 20 residues. The ends lost 8 bases at V and 0 bases at J; junction bases unmatched: 18. CDR3 DNA sequence: TGTGCCACCATGGGGGCACCGGGACAGGGGATTTCCATCTCTGGAAACACCATATATTTT. Encoded protein: CATMGAPGQGISISGNTIYF.

The rearrangement joins TRBV29-1 to TRBJ2-1; a weak D match, TRBD2 (6 bases). The ends were cut back, 6 bases at V and 7 bases at J, with 19 bases in the middle. The V gene's germline CDR1 is SQVTM and CDR2 ANQGSEA. The CDR3 length is 14 residues. The CDR3 is CSVTSTLYGNEQFF. The CDR3 DNA reads as TGCAGCGTAACTAGCACACTCTACGGGAATGAGCAGTTCTTC.

The DNA for the CDR3 is TGTGCCAGCAGTGAAGCATCGGACATCCTCTATGGCTACACCTTC. Translating it yields CASSEASDILYGYTF. This chain links TRBV2 with TRBJ1-2, with D possibly being TRBD1 (5 bases). Trimming took 0 bases from V and 4 from J, leaving 12 bases between them. CDR1 SNHLY and CDR2 FYNNEI come from the germline V gene. The CDR3 is 15 residues long.

The chain combines TRBV5-1 with TRBJ1-2; D might be TRBD1 (5 bases). From germline, CDR1 is SGHRS and CDR2 YFSETQ. Trimming took 0 bases from V and 0 from J, leaving 9 bases between them. The CDR3 is 15 residues long. The CDR3 DNA reads as TGCGCCAGCAGCTTGGAGGGGTCGTCTAACTATGGCTACACCTTC. Its protein product is CASSLEGSSNYGYTF.

This chain uses TRBV7-2 with TRBJ1-1, with D uncertain. This CDR3 spans 11 amino acids. In germline, CDR1 is SGHTA, CDR2 FQGNSA. With 8 bases removed from V and 4 bases from J, the gap between germline ends came to 8 bases. The CDR3 DNA follows: TGTGCCAGCGGGTGGAGCACTGAAGCTTTCTTT. It is translated as CASGWSTEAFF.

Only one count was recorded for this clone. V gene TRBV3-1 (or the pseudogene TRBV3-2) combines with J gene TRBJ1-3, with D maybe TRBD1 (6 bases). Germline V lookup: CDR1 LGHDT, CDR2 YNNKEL (reference sequence). The germline V and J ends were trimmed by 1 base and 0 bases, with 10 bases remaining between them. The CDR3 spans 16 residues. CDR3 residues: CASSQGQGTSGNTIYF. The CDR3 nucleotides read TGTGCCAGCAGCCAAGGCCAGGGGACCTCTGGAAACACCATATATTTT.

The rearrangement uses TRBV3-1 (or the pseudogene TRBV3-2) and TRBJ2-7; 11 bases are shared with TRBD1. The CDR3 spans 15 residues. The V and J ends lost 1 base and 6 bases, in that order; junction bases with no gene match: 5. Germline V gene lookup returns CDR1 LGHDT and CDR2 YNNKEL (reference sequence). CDR3 sequence (DNA): TGTGCCAGCAGCCAAGGGACAGGGGGCGAAGGCGAGCAGTACTTC. Translated, it gives CASSQGTGGEGEQYF.

This chain uses TRBV19 with TRBJ1-3, with D unresolved. V was shortened by 7 bases and J by 0 bases, with 10 bases between the two germline ends. The CDR3 consists of 14 residues. CDR1 and CDR2 (germline): LNHDA, SQIVND (reference sequence). CDR3 sequence reads: CASIARSSGNTIYF. CDR3 DNA: TGTGCCAGTATAGCAAGGAGCTCTGGAAACACCATATATTTT.

The chain uses TRBV7-2 and TRBJ2-2; 7 nucleotides align to TRBD2. The CDR3 is made up of 15 amino acids. J lost 7 bases, V lost 4 bases, and 9 bases had no gene match. Germline V lookup: CDR1 SGHTA, CDR2 FQGNSA. The CDR3 region has the DNA TGTGCCAGCAGCTCCCGGACTAGTCCGATCGGGGAGCTGTTTTTT. As protein: CASSSRTSPIGELFF.

The genes are TRBV28 and TRBJ2-1; 12 bases map to TRBD2. After removal of 3 bases from V and 7 bases from J, the junction contained 4 bases not matched to a gene. This CDR3 spans 15 amino acids. The V gene's germline CDR1 is MDHEN and CDR2 SYDVKM. The CDR3 reads CASSLETSGRNEQFF. CDR3 DNA sequence: TGTGCCAGCAGTTTGGAAACTAGCGGGAGGAATGAGCAGTTCTTC.

This clone came up a few times. V usage is TRBV12-3 or TRBV12-4 and J usage is TRBJ2-7; D is uncertain. V was pared by 5 bases and J by 3 bases, with 5 bases between. The CDR3 length is 11 residues. The chain's CDR3 is CASSRYYEQYF. The CDR3 nucleotides are TGTGCCAGCAGTCGCTACTACGAGCAGTACTTC.

This chain joins TRBV28 and TRBJ2-1, with 15 bases aligning to TRBD2. After removal of 6 bases from V and 8 bases from J, the junction contained 14 bases not matched to a gene. The CDR3 totals 18 residues. The germline CDR1 and CDR2 sequences are MDHEN and SYDVKM. Here the CDR3 DNA reads TGTGCCAGCAGCGGGGGACTAGCGGGAGGATCGGTGTGGGATGAGCAGTTCTTC. It yields the protein CASSGGLAGGSVWDEQFF. Full variable domain (remainder filled in from reference TRBV28 and TRBJ2-1): DVKVTQSSRYLVKRTGEKVFLECVQDMDHENMFWYRQDPGLGLRLIYFSYDVKMKEKGDIPEGYSVSREKKERFSLILESASTNQTSMYLCASSGGLAGGSVWDEQFFGPGTRLTVL.

The chain employs TRBV5-6 and TRBJ2-6, with 9 bases that match TRBD1. V shed 0 bases, J shed 0 bases, and the junction held 1 base outside the gene matches. In germline, CDR1 is SGHDT, CDR2 YYEEEE. The CDR3 runs 17 residues. The CDR3 coding sequence is TGTGCCAGCAGCTTGGGGGACAGGGTCTCTGGGGCCAACGTCCTGACTTTC. Its protein is CASSLGDRVSGANVLTF. Variable domain in full (rest from reference TRBV5-6 and TRBJ2-6): DAGVTQSPTHLIKTRGQQVTLRCSPKSGHDTVSWYQQALGQGPQFIFQYYEEEERQRGNFPDRFSGHQFPNYSSELNVNALLLGDSALYLCASSLGDRVSGANVLTFGAGSRLTVL.

The chain recombines TRBV24-1 with TRBJ1-2, with TRBD1 matching over 8 bases. The V gene's germline CDR1 is KGHDR and CDR2 SFDVKD. The CDR3 sequence is 14 residues long. The V and J ends lost 4 bases and 6 bases, in that order; junction bases with no gene match: 6. The CDR3, as DNA: TGTGCCACCAGTGAGACGGACAGGGCTCATGGCTACACCTTC. It specifies CATSETDRAHGYTF.

V gene TRBV10-1 combines with J gene TRBJ2-7; TRBD2 aligns across 7 bases. V lost 0 bases to trimming and J lost 9 bases; unmatched junction nucleotides: 5. Germline CDR1 reads WNHNN; CDR2 reads SYGVQD (reference sequence). The CDR3 is 13 residues long. CDR3 sequence: CASSESWTSRQYF. The DNA of the CDR3 is TGCGCCAGCAGTGAGTCGTGGACTAGTAGGCAGTACTTC.

The rearrangement links TRBV28 to TRBJ1-1; no reliable D call. Trimming left V 6 bases short and J 8 bases short, with 10 bases between. This CDR3 contains 11 residues. The germline CDR1 and CDR2 sequences are MDHEN and SYDVKM. The CDR3 spells CASRLGLEAFF. CDR3 nucleotide sequence: TGTGCCAGCAGACTTGGGCTGGAAGCTTTCTTT.

V and J are TRBV28 and TRBJ1-2; 8 bases map to TRBD1. The germline V gene has CDR1 MDHEN and CDR2 SYDVKM. V lost 6 bases to trimming and J lost 4 bases; unmatched junction nucleotides: 7. The CDR3 is 14 amino acids. This CDR3 is CASSQDRDTYGYTF. CDR3 DNA sequence: TGTGCCAGCAGCCAGGACAGGGATACCTATGGCTACACCTTC.

The chain combines TRBV5-1 with TRBJ2-5, with TRBD2 matching 13 bases. The CDR3 covers 18 residues. Germline loops: CDR1 SGHRS, CDR2 YFSETQ. Trimming took 0 bases from V and 4 from J; bases not matched to a gene: 9. In DNA form, the CDR3 reads TGCGCCAGCAGCTTGGATACTAGCGGGGGGGCAGTTCCAGAGACCCAGTACTTC. It yields the protein CASSLDTSGGAVPETQYF.

This clone turned up a few times. The CDR3 is CASSSPDRKFPGNTIYF. The CDR3 bases are TGTGCCAGCAGTTCACCGGACAGGAAATTCCCTGGAAACACCATATATTTT. The rearrangement joins TRBV28 to TRBJ1-3, with 7 bases matching TRBD1. CDR1 and CDR2 (germline): MDHEN, SYDVKM. The CDR3 spans 17 residues. J was trimmed by 2 bases and V by 4 bases; bases with no gene match: 11.

The chain combines TRBV4-3 with TRBJ1-4; the D gene is possibly TRBD1 (5 bases). Trimming pared 0 bases from V and 0 bases from J, leaving 14 bases between. The CDR3 spans 18 residues. The germline V gene encodes CDR1 LGHNA and CDR2 YSLEER. The CDR3 spells CASSQEETAFATNEKLFF. CDR3 nucleotide sequence: TGCGCCAGCAGCCAAGAGGAGACAGCTTTTGCAACTAATGAAAAACTGTTTTTT.

This clone came up once. The chain has TRBV27 and TRBJ2-2; D is undetermined. CDR1 is MNHEY and CDR2 is SMNVEV in the germline V gene (reference sequence). The germline V and J ends were trimmed by 2 bases and 5 bases, with 6 bases remaining between them. The CDR3 totals 13 residues. In DNA, the CDR3 is TGTGCCAGCAGTTTAGGTCTAACCGGGGAGCTGTTTTTT. It yields the protein CASSLGLTGELFF.

The chain has TRBV5-1 and TRBJ2-7; TRBD1 matches 9 bases. CDR1 and CDR2 from the germline V gene are SGHRS and YFSETQ. The ends lost 2 bases at V and 6 bases at J; junction bases unmatched: 9. The CDR3 contains 15 residues. CDR3 DNA sequence: TGCGCCAGCAGCTTAGGACTACAGGGGGCGGGCGAGCAGTACTTC. This codes for CASSLGLQGAGEQYF.

The chain employs TRBV5-1 and TRBJ2-7; 7 nucleotides match TRBD1. This CDR3 spans 14 amino acids. V shed 2 bases and J 2 bases; nucleotides not matched to a gene: 4. The V gene's germline CDR1 is SGHRS and CDR2 YFSETQ. The chain's CDR3 is CASSFTGTAYEQYF. The CDR3 DNA reads TGCGCCAGCAGCTTCACCGGGACAGCCTACGAGCAGTACTTC.

This chain joins TRBV28 and TRBJ1-1; D perhaps matches TRBD1 (6 bases). CDR1 and CDR2 (germline): MDHEN, SYDVKM. CDR3 length: 14 residues. V was pared by 5 bases and J by 5 bases, with 15 bases between. CDR3 nucleotide sequence: TGTGCCAGCAGTCCGGGGGGCGCAGGAACTGAAGCTTTCTTT. Translating it yields CASSPGGAGTEAFF.

The chain employs TRBV24-1 and TRBJ2-7; D uncertain. This CDR3 is 14 amino acids long. Per germline, CDR1 KGHDR and CDR2 SFDVKD. The V and J ends lost 4 bases and 6 bases respectively, with 15 bases between them. The CDR3 here is CATSEEADSIEQYF. The CDR3 coding sequence is TGTGCCACCAGTGAGGAAGCAGACTCCATCGAGCAGTACTTC.

The V call is TRBV9, the J call TRBJ2-3, with 9 bases matching TRBD2. Trimming took 2 bases from V and 5 from J; bases not matched to a gene: 9. CDR3 size: 16 residues. CDR1 and CDR2 from the germline V gene are SGDLS and YYNGEE. The CDR3 region is CASSVGSSGIKDTQYF. The CDR3 coding sequence is TGTGCCAGCAGCGTGGGATCTAGCGGGATAAAAGATACGCAGTATTTT.